Below are 19 T cell receptor beta chains sequenced from a single sample in a study of PD-1 blockade in classical Hodgkin lymphoma. Using immunoSEQ multiplex PCR, the repertoire was profiled, and TCRdb retains in-frame clones only, with some absent. In the table there are under 7,000 clones, about 80% of which are singletons. Relapse was seen in all patients after autologous stem cell transplantation, and brentuximab vedotin exposure was variable. The sample here was peripheral blood mononuclear cells (PBMCs), taken at baseline. These receptors were obtained from a human donor with classical Hodgkin lymphoma.

Here the CDR3 reads CASSLLHSYNEQFF. The CDR3 nucleotides read TGTGCCAGCAGCCTCTTACACTCCTACAATGAGCAGTTCTTC. The chain recombines TRBV7-9 with TRBJ2-1; D remains ambiguous. The CDR3 is 14 amino acids. V lost 5 bases to trimming and J lost 0 bases, with 8 bases between them. CDR1 and CDR2 from the germline V gene are SEHNR and FQNEAQ (reference sequence).

V usage is TRBV6-9 and J usage is TRBJ1-2; no clear D gene. CDR3 length: 12 amino acids. The V gene's germline CDR1 is MNHGY and CDR2 SVAAGI. Trimming took off 6 bases at V and 4 bases at J, with 9 bases between the two ends. The CDR3 is CASRAAIYGYTF. DNA of the CDR3: TGTGCCAGCAGGGCTGCTATCTATGGCTACACCTTC.

The chain joins TRBV6-5 to TRBJ1-1; 8 bases are shared with TRBD1. Trimming at V came to 6 bases and at J to 5 bases, leaving 14 bases not matched to a gene. CDR3 length equals 16 residues. CDR1 is MNHEY and CDR2 is SVGAGI in the germline V gene. The CDR3 coding sequence is TGTGCCAGCAGCTACGACAGGGGAAGTTTGAGGACTGAAGCTTTCTTT. Translated, it gives CASSYDRGSLRTEAFF.

The genes are TRBV30 and TRBJ1-1, with D maybe TRBD1 (6 bases). CDR1 and CDR2 from the germline V gene are GTSNPN and SVGIG (reference sequence). This CDR3 contains 17 residues. The V and J ends lost 4 bases and 5 bases respectively, with 26 bases between them. CDR3 DNA: TGTGCCTGGACCAAAGGCGTCCGGGGGCTTGGGGGAACTGAAGCTTTCTTT. Translation: CAWTKGVRGLGGTEAFF.

This rearrangement joins TRBV4-1 to TRBJ2-3; 14 bases align to TRBD2. CDR1 MGHRA and CDR2 YSYEKL come from the germline V gene. The J segment lost 7 bases and the V segment lost 4 bases, leaving 13 bases of the junction unmatched. The CDR3 covers 18 residues. The CDR3 DNA reads TGCGCCAGCAGCCCCCTACCGGGACTAGCGGGAGTAGGGTATACGCAGTATTTT. It specifies CASSPLPGLAGVGYTQYF.

The rearrangement links TRBV10-3 to TRBJ1-1; D may be TRBD1 (5 bases). Trimming removed 2 bases from V and 5 bases from J, with 15 bases in between. CDR1 is ENHRY and CDR2 is SYGVKD in the germline V gene. The length of the CDR3 is 15 residues. CDR3 DNA sequence: TGTGCCATCAGTGAGCCGGACACTACATGGACTGAAGCTTTCTTT. Protein sequence: CAISEPDTTWTEAFF.

The rearrangement uses TRBV5-1 and TRBJ1-4, with D hard to call. CDR1 and CDR2 (germline): SGHRS, YFSETQ. Trimming cost V 0 bases and J 0 bases, with 12 bases left between them. The CDR3 length is 17 residues. The CDR3 spells CASSLEGRPSTNEKLFF. CDR3 coding DNA: TGCGCCAGCAGCTTGGAAGGCAGACCTTCAACTAATGAAAAACTGTTTTTT. Full variable domain (remainder filled in from reference TRBV5-1 and TRBJ1-4): KAGVTQTPRYLIKTRGQQVTLSCSPISGHRSVSWYQQTPGQGLQFLFEYFSETQRNKGNFPGRFSGRQFSNSRSEMNVSTLELGDSALYLCASSLEGRPSTNEKLFFGSGTQLSVL.

This clone was seen a few times. The gene calls are TRBV27 and TRBJ1-1, with D possibly matching TRBD1 (5 bases). This CDR3 comprises 15 residues. Germline lookup yields CDR1 MNHEY and CDR2 SMNVEV (reference sequence). Trimming took off 8 bases at V and 3 bases at J, with 19 bases between the two ends. The CDR3 is CASGQGTVGHTEAFF. CDR3 DNA: TGTGCCAGCGGCCAGGGTACAGTTGGGCACACTGAAGCTTTCTTT.

This chain links TRBV2 with TRBJ2-7; TRBD1 agrees at 8 bases. CDR1 and CDR2 from the germline V gene are SNHLY and FYNNEI. Unmatched junction bases numbered 3, after V lost 5 bases and J lost 6 bases. The CDR3 loop spans 12 amino acids. CDR3 protein: CASSYTGGEQYF. The CDR3 DNA reads as TGTGCCAGCAGTTATACAGGGGGCGAGCAGTACTTC.

The chain is built from TRBV27 and TRBJ1-2; 8 bases map to TRBD1. J was trimmed by 6 bases and V by 5 bases; bases with no gene match: 5. CDR1 and CDR2 from the germline V gene are MNHEY and SMNVEV (reference sequence). This CDR3 is 13 amino acids long. The CDR3 coding sequence is TGTGCCAGCAGTGCTATGACAGGGGATGGCTACACCTTC. The encoded protein is CASSAMTGDGYTF.

Here the CDR3 reads CASRGQRPHSSTDTQYF. CDR3 coding DNA: TGTGCCAGCAGGGGACAGAGACCCCACTCTAGCACAGATACGCAGTATTTT. V and J are TRBV5-6 and TRBJ2-3; 7 bases are a match to TRBD1. Losses at the gene ends were 5 bases for V and 0 bases for J; bases not matched to a gene: 12. This CDR3 spans 17 amino acids. CDR1 SGHDT and CDR2 YYEEEE come from the germline V gene.

The V call is TRBV6-1, the J call TRBJ2-5, with D possibly TRBD2 on 6 matching bases. Per germline, CDR1 MNHNS and CDR2 SASEGT. V was clipped by 1 base and J by 10 bases, with 13 bases between them. The CDR3 spans 13 residues. CDR3 nucleotides: TGTGCCAGCAGTGAAGGGAGGGGAGTGGGCCAGTACTTC. This encodes CASSEGRGVGQYF.

The chain combines TRBV10-1 with TRBJ1-1; D gene ambiguous. The CDR3 totals 14 residues. Trimming took off 1 base at V and 4 bases at J, with 10 bases between the two ends. From germline, CDR1 is WNHNN and CDR2 SYGVQD (reference sequence). The CDR3 protein is CASSEFPGSTEAFF. The CDR3, as DNA: TGCGCCAGCAGTGAGTTTCCCGGCAGCACTGAAGCTTTCTTT.

Here the CDR3 reads CASSDTLRSARTDTQYF. The CDR3 region has the DNA TGTGCCAGCAGTGACACCCTCAGGAGCGCCCGCACAGATACGCAGTATTTT. V gene TRBV6-1 combines with J gene TRBJ2-3; D is unclear. Germline V gene data show CDR1 as MNHNS and CDR2 as SASEGT. Trimming cost V 3 bases and J 1 base, with 17 bases left between them. The CDR3 is 17 amino acids.

The chain combines TRBV4-2 with TRBJ2-3; TRBD2 matches at 7 bases. The CDR3 totals 15 residues. J was trimmed by 2 bases and V by 4 bases; bases with no gene match: 6. Germline lookup yields CDR1 LGHNA and CDR2 YNFKEQ. The CDR3 sequence: CASSPEAGDTDTQYF. As DNA, the CDR3 is TGTGCCAGCAGCCCAGAGGCGGGGGACACAGATACGCAGTATTTT.

In DNA, the CDR3 is TGTGCCACCAGCAAAGAGTTGGGTTCCGATACGCAGTATTTT. Translated, it gives CATSKELGSDTQYF. The chain is built from TRBV15 and TRBJ2-3, with unresolved D. The V gene's germline CDR1 is LNHNV and CDR2 YYDKDF (reference sequence). Trimming cost V 4 bases and J 6 bases, with 14 bases left between them. The length of the CDR3 is 14 residues.

This sequence joins TRBV28 and TRBJ1-2; a possible D gene is TRBD1 (6 bases). Germline values: CDR1 MDHEN, CDR2 SYDVKM. V was pared by 5 bases and J by 4 bases, with 8 bases between. The CDR3 sequence is 12 residues long. CDR3 nucleotides: TGTGCCAGCAGTGGACAGATCTATGGCTACACCTTC. Protein sequence: CASSGQIYGYTF.

This rearrangement joins TRBV9 to TRBJ2-7; 7 bases are shared with TRBD2. V lost 3 bases and J lost 2; bases outside the gene matches: 5. In germline, CDR1 is SGDLS, CDR2 YYNGEE. The CDR3 extends over 14 amino acids. The CDR3 is CASSAVGGAYEQYF. The CDR3 region has the DNA TGTGCCAGCAGCGCCGTGGGGGGGGCCTACGAGCAGTACTTC.

This clone was detected only a few times. This chain joins TRBV11-1 and TRBJ2-1; 8 bases are shared with TRBD1. J gave up 0 bases and V 1 base, and 8 bases lay outside the gene matches. The CDR3 is 18 residues long. The germline gives CDR1 SGHAT, CDR2 FQDESV (reference sequence). The CDR3 DNA follows: TGTGCCAGCAGCTTAGTGTTCGGGACAGGCTACTCCTACAATGAGCAGTTCTTC. Translating it yields CASSLVFGTGYSYNEQFF.